The source of this T cell receptor (beta chain) is a study of beta chain features in type 1 diabetes (dated by TCRdb to the late 2010s). For the study in its entirety: Mean age, gender distribution, total cell number and subset yield did not differ between patients and healthy donors. Regulatory and stem cell-like memory subsets were obtained from only 8 patients and about eight healthy donors, while naive and central memory subsets were obtained from all 28 donors. The study compared the TCRB repertoires of sorted circulating CD4+ T cell subsets in recently diagnosed type 1 diabetes patients with those in matched healthy donors. A total of under 120,000,000 sorted cells were examined across all samples, and RNA yield correlated strongly with the number of cells per subset.

From each donor, a single peripheral blood sample of about 110 mL on average was drawn into heparinised tubes. Using a panel that included CD45RO, CCR7, CD25, CD127, CD95 and CD27, naive, central memory, regulatory and stem cell-like memory CD4+ T cells were sorted on a BD FACSAria II. Purity was above 95% for every sorted population. PBMCs were isolated immediately by Lymphoprep density gradient centrifugation and stained directly without culture. So that batch effects would be minimized, each experiment stained and sorted samples in pairs, pairing one healthy donor with one patient. The V and J ends are trimmed by 2 bases and 2 bases, leaving 12 bases between them. Taken from cysteine to phenylalanine, the CDR3 has 15 residues. Solely the CDR3 DNA is kept, with 45 bases framed from the first base. From a lookup of the germline V gene, CDR1 and CDR2 are SGDLS and YYNGEE. The entire amount of isolated RNA was reverse transcribed using the High Capacity cDNA Reverse Transcription Kit, so the sequenced TCRB transcripts were expressed ones. Deep immunoSEQ sequencing was performed on naive, central memory and regulatory T cell samples, with an average of about 4 million total reads per sample. After sorted cells were lysed in RLT buffer, RNA was extracted with DNase-treated RNeasy Micro or Mini kits, with the choice depending on cell number. Each cell subset was processed separately to prevent cross-contamination, with patient and healthy donor samples processed together. The immunoSEQ multiplex PCR was used to amplify TCRB sequences from cDNA, yielding 87-bp fragments that span the CDR3 region. The amplicons were sequenced using the Illumina HiSeq platform. Regarding the original processing steps: PCR bias was computationally corrected using synthetic template baselines, reads within Hamming distance 2 were collapsed, and singletons that could not be merged were discarded. Reads were aligned to IMGT to assign V, D and J genes, CDR3 length, and insertions or deletions at six rearrangement sites. Clonotype counts were normalized to sorted cell number within each subset before computing true diversity and Gini coefficients with the tcR R package. The overlap coefficient, calculated on TCRB nucleotide sequences, was used to measure repertoire sharing. As a proxy for the pre-selection repertoire, out-of-frame TCRB sequences from naive cells were analyzed. Here the immuneACCESS table is served through TCRdb, limited to in-frame sequences with V and J called. Missing clones are a known gap in these copies; in checked studies unresolved V genes cover under half, and the rest lacks a known reason. V, J and clone size are those of that table, while D and trimming were read from the DNA. The sample table holds hundreds of thousands of clones, of which around 16% were seen once. Clones ranked in the top ten supply about 0.086% of the sample.

This clone was detected a few times. Its antigen specificity is not known. It has no much larger one-base neighbor in the sample; base qualities were not kept. Beyond this particular receptor, the publication reports: At VDJ recombination sites, type 1 diabetes patients had fewer insertions and more deleted nucleotides, which implies abnormalities in thymic rearrangement. Type 1 diabetes patients showed a moderate but significant shortening of TCRB CDR3 length in all four CD4+ subsets. PCR may preferentially amplify shorter templates, but because patient and control samples were amplified and corrected together, any resulting skew would affect both groups equally. HLA sub-analyses involved small numbers of individuals, so any influence of HLA type on TCRB rearrangement remained unresolved. Because cDNA was sequenced instead of genomic DNA, activated cells with high expression could be over-represented, although the groups did not differ in activation or CD3 levels. Naive, central memory and regulatory TCRB repertoires appeared to be more alike among patients than among healthy donors.

The receptor was isolated from a man younger than 30 in good health. Sequenced material: naive CD4+ T cells from blood. Read against the paper, the sample's cell subset or site label means: true naive CD4+ T cells. Recombination linked TRBV9 to TRBJ2-3, with the D gene call left open. The nucleotides read TGTGCCAGCAGCGTGTCCACTCCCACCACAGATACGCAGTATTTT. This sequence encodes CASSVSTPTTDTQYF. The CDR3 plus the reference TRBV9 and TRBJ2-3 genes for the other parts give the full variable domain: DSGVTQTPKHLITATGQRVTLRCSPRSGDLSVYWYQQSLDQGLQFLIQYYNGEERAKGNILERFSAQQFPDLHSELNLSSLELGDSALYFCASSVSTPTTDTQYFGPGTRLTVL.